Below are 12 T cell receptor beta chains sequenced from a single sample in a study of blood T cell repertoires in COVID-19 (dated by TCRdb to the early 2020s). The library was produced with the immunoSEQ multiplex PCR assay. The table was pulled from immuneACCESS by TCRdb, which kept in-frame rearrangements only. Such tables lose some clones; where checked, under half of the loss comes from unresolved V genes, and the rest has no known cause. The sample includes about 87,000 clones, with around 87% observed a single time. 5.1% of the sample comes from the top ten. The material sequenced was peripheral blood. Source of these receptors: a man in his forties or fifties with acute or convalescent COVID-19.

V is TRBV9 and J is TRBJ1-4, with 7 bases fitting TRBD1. The CDR3 is made up of 14 amino acids. The germline CDR1 and CDR2 sequences are SGDLS and YYNGEE. J lost 4 bases, V lost 4 bases, and 4 bases had no gene match. CDR3 protein: CASSRDSLNEKLFF. The DNA for the CDR3 is TGTGCCAGCAGCAGGGACAGCCTTAATGAAAAACTGTTTTTT.

The chain recombines TRBV9 with TRBJ1-2; TRBD1 matches 7 bases. CDR3 length: 15 residues. Per germline, CDR1 SGDLS and CDR2 YYNGEE. The ends lost 4 bases at V and 3 bases at J; junction bases unmatched: 9. The DNA for the CDR3 is TGTGCCAGCAGCCCAAAGACAGGGTTGTACTATGGCTACACCTTC. Protein sequence: CASSPKTGLYYGYTF. The full variable domain, rest sourced from reference TRBV9 and TRBJ1-2, is DSGVTQTPKHLITATGQRVTLRCSPRSGDLSVYWYQQSLDQGLQFLIQYYNGEERAKGNILERFSAQQFPDLHSELNLSSLELGDSALYFCASSPKTGLYYGYTFGSGTRLTVV.

The rearrangement joins TRBV24-1 to TRBJ1-5, with no clear D. V shed 4 bases and J shed 7 bases, with 10 bases lying between them. Germline-derived CDR1 and CDR2 are KGHDR and SFDVKD. This CDR3 has 13 residues. CDR3 protein: CATSDRDPQPQHF. The CDR3 nucleotides are TGTGCCACCAGTGACCGCGATCCACAGCCCCAGCATTTT.

The V and J genes are TRBV11-3 and TRBJ2-5; D remains unclear. The CDR3 totals 13 residues. Deletions cut 1 base from V and 5 bases from J, with 8 bases between. Germline V CDR1 and CDR2: SGHNT, YENEEA. The CDR3 here is CASSLVPGETQYF. CDR3 nucleotides: TGTGCCAGCAGCTTAGTACCGGGTGAGACCCAGTACTTC.

V gene TRBV5-1 combines with J gene TRBJ1-4, with D tentatively TRBD1 (5 bases). Germline V lookup: CDR1 SGHRS, CDR2 YFSETQ. The V and J ends lost 3 bases and 7 bases respectively, with 16 bases between them. The CDR3 has 15 amino acids. The CDR3 region is CASSYEGAHSEKLFF. In nucleotides, the CDR3 is TGCGCCAGCAGCTATGAAGGGGCGCATAGTGAAAAACTGTTTTTT.

The chain has TRBV6-2 or TRBV6-3 and TRBJ2-2, with D possibly matching TRBD2 (5 bases). CDR3 length: 14 amino acids. Germline V gives CDR1 MNHEY, CDR2 SVGEGT. The ends were cut back, 5 bases at V and 3 bases at J, with 10 bases in the middle. DNA for the CDR3: TGTGCCAGCAGTCAGGTGCGGGACACCGGGGAGCTGTTTTTT. This sequence encodes CASSQVRDTGELFF.

This clone was recorded only once. V and J are TRBV27 and TRBJ2-1; TRBD1 agrees at 10 bases. This CDR3 spans 16 amino acids. CDR1 and CDR2 from the germline V gene are MNHEY and SMNVEV (reference sequence). V lost 6 bases to trimming and J lost 2 bases; unmatched junction nucleotides: 7. CDR3 sequence (DNA): TGTGCCAGCAGCCCCGGTGGGACAGGGGCCTACAATGAGCAGTTCTTC. The encoded protein is CASSPGGTGAYNEQFF.

The rearrangement links TRBV5-4 to TRBJ2-1; possible D gene TRBD1, 7 bases. CDR1 SGHNT and CDR2 YYREEE come from the germline V gene (reference sequence). The CDR3 is 15 amino acids. V was trimmed by 0 bases and J by 10 bases, leaving 17 bases between them. CDR3 bases: TGTGCCAGCAGCTTGGGCGGGACAGATGATGGGGAGCAGTTCTTC. Protein: CASSLGGTDDGEQFF.

The chain has TRBV27 and TRBJ2-5; D ambiguous. This CDR3 spans 13 amino acids. Germline lookup yields CDR1 MNHEY and CDR2 SMNVEV (reference sequence). V was shortened by 2 bases and J by 4 bases, with 8 bases between the two germline ends. The CDR3 DNA sequence: TGTGCCAGCAGTTTAGAGGTGGGAGAGACCCAGTACTTC. Residues: CASSLEVGETQYF.

A few counts support this clone. This chain uses TRBV5-1 with TRBJ1-1; possibly TRBD1 for D (5 bases). The CDR3 covers 15 residues. Between the trimmed V and J ends, which lost 5 bases and 1 base, there was a span of 15 bases. CDR1 is SGHRS, CDR2 YFSETQ, per germline. CDR3 nucleotide sequence: TGCGCCAGCAGATATCGACAGTCTGGGAACACTGAAGCTTTCTTT. Its translation: CASRYRQSGNTEAFF. Full variable domain (remainder filled in from reference TRBV5-1 and TRBJ1-1): KAGVTQTPRYLIKTRGQQVTLSCSPISGHRSVSWYQQTPGQGLQFLFEYFSETQRNKGNFPGRFSGRQFSNSRSEMNVSTLELGDSALYLCASRYRQSGNTEAFFGQGTRLTVV.

The V call is TRBV6-1, the J call TRBJ1-4, with D unresolved. CDR1 and CDR2 from the germline V gene are MNHNS and SASEGT. The CDR3 length is 14 residues. Trimming pared 1 base from V and 8 bases from J, leaving 11 bases between. CDR3 loop: CASSEVGGREKLFF. For the CDR3, the DNA is TGTGCCAGCAGTGAAGTAGGTGGGAGGGAAAAACTGTTTTTT.

This clone showed up just a few times. The chain employs TRBV2 and TRBJ1-6; 8 nucleotides match TRBD1. Germline V lookup: CDR1 SNHLY, CDR2 FYNNEI. Trimming took 6 bases from V and 9 from J; bases not matched to a gene: 10. This CDR3 contains 15 residues. The CDR3 DNA is TGTGCCAGCAGGGGACAGGCCGCGGCGGGTTCACCCCTCCACTTT. It codes for CASRGQAAAGSPLHF.